These T cell receptor beta chains were read from a single sample in a study of T cells in Graves' hyperthyroidism and ophthalmopathy. Each CDR3 protein is one row after TCRdb ran MiXCR on the multiplex PCR reads. The table lists roughly 580,000 distinct CDR3 sequences, just over 45% of them singletons, with nearly 8.5% in the top ten. Specimen: peripheral blood or thyroid tissue (not recorded which). The receptors derive from a woman aged 18-29 years with Graves' hyperthyroidism. Both conserved end residues are part of each CDR3.

j_gene	v_gene	CDR3aa
TRBJ1-4	TRBV2	CASSDRTVNEKLFF
TRBJ1-2	TRBV11-2	CASSLQGRYGYTF
TRBJ2-5	TRBV2	CASLEAGSQETQYF
TRBJ1-3	TRBV9	CASSTDSTNSGNTIYF
TRBJ1-6	TRBV6-6	CASSFSRGNSPLHF
TRBJ1-3	TRBV2	CASDRDTIYF
TRBJ1-1	TRBV7-9	CASSPQGGSTEAFF
TRBJ1-2	TRBV20-1	CSAETTGTGVNYGYTF
TRBJ1-1	TRBV25-1	CASSEWTGSTEAFF
TRBJ2-5	TRBV24-1	CAISEPGTSGIKLTQYF
TRBJ2-7	TRBV6-1	CASREGLAGLPYEQYF
TRBJ1-6	TRBV2	CASSVGSQSYNSPLHF
TRBJ2-5	TRBV10-3	CATRVAGSLGETQYF
TRBJ1-4	TRBV19	CASSHRRGDEKLFF
TRBJ1-1	TRBV2	CASRETGPGTEAFF
TRBJ2-7	TRBV12-5	CASGPDRALKQYF
TRBJ2-5	TRBV20-1	CSARPEDYQETQYF
TRBJ2-6	TRBV15	CATSSGTGGNVLTF
TRBJ2-2	TRBV7-9	CASPRADGELFF
TRBJ1-6	TRBV10-3	CASGDIGNNSPLHF
TRBJ2-2	TRBV7-8	CASSPWTVNTGELFF
TRBJ1-3	TRBV7-2	CASSRGTGLSGNTIYF
TRBJ2-6	TRBV2	CASSARGAGANVLTF
TRBJ1-2	TRBV29-1	CSVEDFRAAGAYGYTF
TRBJ2-6	TRBV19	CASSIDAGPPGANVLTF
TRBJ2-7	TRBV12-3/TRBV12-4	CASSLGRGEQYF
TRBJ1-6	TRBV10-3	CAISLETGESPLHF
TRBJ2-5	TRBV2	CASPGEETQHF
TRBJ2-7	TRBV20-1	CSVFSGEQYF
TRBJ2-5	TRBV18	CASQYQETQYF
TRBJ2-5	TRBV10-3	CAIGQGTSVETQYF
TRBJ1-5	TRBV12-3/TRBV12-4	CASKGQLLSNQPQHF
TRBJ2-5	TRBV10-3	CAIRGAGTQETQYF
TRBJ1-2	TRBV9	CASSPRPNSPRNYGYTF
TRBJ1-5	TRBV2	CASSGDYNQPQHF
TRBJ1-2	TRBV29-1	CSSDGQGVGYGYTF
TRBJ2-7	TRBV29-1	CSVELSGRDRLAANYEQYF
TRBJ1-5	TRBV20-1	CSAPDSNQPQHF
TRBJ1-2	TRBV29-1	CSVDTIGTLTDGYTF
TRBJ1-6	TRBV7-9	CASSTSSRGRSPLHF
TRBJ2-5	TRBV7-2	CASSSSVGSETQYF
TRBJ2-7	TRBV2	CASSEDSSPYEQYF
TRBJ1-2	TRBV2	CASNHNRGYTF
TRBJ1-5	TRBV19	CASSMTPGGNQPQHF
TRBJ1-3	TRBV29-1	CSVVGAGIDSGNTIYF
TRBJ2-2	TRBV11-2	CASSSYPGELFF
TRBJ2-2	TRBV20-1	CSAKGRGAGELFF
TRBJ2-2	TRBV29-1	CSASSGSGELFF
TRBJ1-1	TRBV10-3	CASSYLSAKDTEAFF
TRBJ1-2	TRBV11-2	CASRALVGYTF
TRBJ2-7	TRBV7-2	CASSLMRDGYEQYF
TRBJ1-5	TRBV6-5	CASSRRDGNQPQHF
TRBJ1-2	TRBV20-1	CSGSGTDPYGYTF
TRBJ2-7	TRBV7-9	CASSQPGQAVYEQYF